This T cell receptor beta chain is drawn from a study of blood T cell repertoires in COVID-19 (TCRdb year 2020). In the study overall: Collaborator samples came from the United States, Italy and Spain and covered acute and convalescent phases of COVID-19. A freely available public database, intended as a resource for researchers studying the immune response to SARS-CoV-2, is where the repertoires were released. Deeply sampled blood TCRbeta repertoires from subjects exposed to, actively infected with, or recovered from COVID-19 were included in the dataset. Where available, HLA class I and class II types were taken from metadata supplied by the sample provider and were not determined by assay-based typing. The material from the prospective study consisted of cDNA or gDNA derived from T cells, B-cell-depleted T cells, or PBMCs. The sample metadata nearly always contained a de-identified subject ID, COVID-19 status, age in years and sex. The samples were drawn from two sources: the first 160 participants of the ongoing ImmuneRACE study, and 1,254 subjects contributed by 6 global collaborators. The full study reports these points: How much clinical and demographic metadata was included differed by source and by participant, and the metadata was provided uncurated.

Regarding this clone: Its binding antigen is unknown. There are no base qualities to consult, and no much larger clone falls within one base.

One collaborating source in Seattle enrolled patients during active infection and followed them longitudinally through the course of disease. Each collaborating institution followed its own protocols to collect whole blood in K2EDTA tubes. For TCRbeta analysis, collaborators shipped samples as frozen whole blood, isolated PBMCs, or DNA extracted from either of those sample types. The immunoSEQ Assay, a bias-controlled multiplex PCR, was used to amplify TCRbeta CDR3 regions from genomic DNA. The authors processed their data as follows. Within the assay, amplification of reference gene primers was used to estimate how many nucleated cells each sample contained. To quantify the absolute abundance of each unique TCRbeta CDR3 rearrangement, sequence reads were collapsed and filtered. Productive Simpson clonality was computed per sample as the square root of Simpson's diversity index over productive rearrangements. What TCRdb holds here is the immuneACCESS table cut down to in-frame rearrangements. Part of the clones is not present; checked against another copy, under half of the missing clones reflect an unresolved V gene, and the others are unexplained. For V, J and clone size, that table is used; D and trimming come from the DNA. The sample data list under 250,000 clones, and around 88% of these were observed just once. The top ten hold over 5.5% of the sample.

According to the germline V gene, CDR1 reads SGHDT and CDR2 reads YYEEEE. After removal of 0 bases from V and 0 bases from J, the junction retains 6 bases not matched to a gene. The CDR3 measures 18 amino acids from cysteine to phenylalanine. Just CDR3 DNA is preserved here, 54 bases in frame from base 1. The receptor was derived from a woman over 75 with COVID-19, enrolled during active disease. The sequencing input was peripheral blood. This sequence uses TRBV5-6 and TRBJ2-1; 10 central bases correspond to TRBD2. At the DNA level, the sequence is TGTGCCAGCAGCTTGGTTGGACTAGCGGACCGCTCCTACAATGAGCAGTTCTTC. It codes for CASSLVGLADRSYNEQFF.